A selection of T cell receptor beta chains follows, all from one sample in a study of blood T cell repertoires in COVID-19. Profiled with immunoSEQ multiplex PCR; TCRdb holds only in-frame clones, not every one. The top ten hold around 9.5% of the sample, which has under 200,000 clones, under 85% seen once. Sequencing was done on a sample of peripheral blood. These TCRs come from a woman aged 80 or over with acute or convalescent COVID-19. CDR3s leave out the opening cysteine and the closing phenylalanine or tryptophan.

J | V | CDR3
TRBJ1-1 | TRBV6-6 | ASSYGDRGGDTEAF
TRBJ2-7 | TRBV20-1 | SASQRAGYEQY
TRBJ1-3 | TRBV9 | ASSASGTGENTIY
TRBJ1-5 | TRBV21-1 | ASSFEGQGAQPQH
TRBJ1-1 | TRBV15 | ATSNTRQLNTEAF
TRBJ1-2 | TRBV5-1 | ASAPGGVNGYT
TRBJ1-2 | TRBV19 | ASSPQGLYGYT
TRBJ2-7 | TRBV29-1 | SSSGTGANEQY
TRBJ2-1 | TRBV29-1 | SVEWGGSPAGEQF
TRBJ1-3 | TRBV10-3 | AISDSSGNTIY
TRBJ1-3 | TRBV7-3 | ASSLSGPGNTIY
TRBJ2-7 | TRBV7-3 | ASSPGTGGREQY
TRBJ1-5 | TRBV24-1 | ATSDSAGQGFIQPQH
TRBJ2-1 | TRBV19 | ASSYSYEQF
TRBJ2-7 | TRBV7-9 | ASREAGSAYEQY
TRBJ1-1 | TRBV20-1 | SASHQGAYTEAF
TRBJ1-3 | TRBV4-3 | ASSLKWRDSSGNTIY
TRBJ2-7 | TRBV29-1 | SVEPSGAGNEQY